This TCR beta chain was found in a study of cytomegalovirus exposure and HLA in healthy donors. Findings and caveats of the study: In a later analysis, the majority of CMV-associated beta chains seemingly showed HLA restriction.

In regard to this clone: Its antigen is unidentified.

PCR primers comprised 60 Vbeta and 13 Jbeta primers. In the original processing: There were around 80 million unique TCR beta chains by a later count, and some 12 million of them were shared. Clones were sequenced by immunoSEQ multiplex PCR, and TCRdb holds only the in-frame ones, with some missing. V, J and clone size are taken as reported in that table, and D and trimming were inferred from the DNA itself. The table includes about 150,000 clones, 60% to 80% detected once. V lost 1 base, J lost 3 bases, and 9 bases lay in between. CDR3 length: 15 residues. CDR1 is SEHNR, CDR2 FQNEAQ, per germline (reference sequence).

This chain links TRBV7-9 with TRBJ1-4; tentatively, D is TRBD1 (5 bases). This receptor was identified in a woman in her 30s in good health and CMV-seronegative. Sequenced input: PBMCs. This CDR3 is CASSLEWGANEKLFF. The DNA of the CDR3 is TGTGCCAGCAGCTTAGAATGGGGGGCTAATGAAAAACTGTTTTTT.